This entry is about one T cell receptor (beta chain). An end of the junction differs from the germline gene, which may be a read error. The CDR3 runs 17 residues. CDR1 is SGHDT, CDR2 YYEEEE, per germline. The authors made TCR beta cDNA from around 500 ng total RNA with a constant-region primer. A slightly modified ARM-PCR protocol with three nested multiplex PCR rounds produced these TCR beta libraries. The two initial PCR rounds, about 9 cycles each, used TRBV1-TRBV30 forward and C-beta reverse primers. One entry per CDR3 protein results from TCRdb running MiXCR on the multiplex PCR reads. The sample contains tens of thousands of distinct CDR3 sequences, roughly 80% of which appear only once. Co-extracted RNA and DNA came from 20-30 mg of unsorted bulk tissue. This record comes from a study of tumor-infiltrating lymphocytes in primary liver carcinoma. Study overall: Ranging in age from 30 to 69 years, the patients were men and women. With diameters of roughly 4 to 10 cm, tumors were stage T1-T3 N0M0. Read depth, roughly 3.5 to 8 million productive TCRbeta reads, did not differ significantly between tissues.

This chain uses TRBV5-6 with TRBJ2-6; D gene uncertain. The source material was tumor-adjacent normal liver tissue. The receptor was derived from a woman aged 25-40 years with primary liver carcinoma and hepatitis B virus infection. CDR3 nucleotides: TGTGCCACCAGCCAGTATAGCAGCTTTTCTGGGGCCAACGTCCTGACTTTC. Encoded protein: CATSQYSSFSGANVLTF.